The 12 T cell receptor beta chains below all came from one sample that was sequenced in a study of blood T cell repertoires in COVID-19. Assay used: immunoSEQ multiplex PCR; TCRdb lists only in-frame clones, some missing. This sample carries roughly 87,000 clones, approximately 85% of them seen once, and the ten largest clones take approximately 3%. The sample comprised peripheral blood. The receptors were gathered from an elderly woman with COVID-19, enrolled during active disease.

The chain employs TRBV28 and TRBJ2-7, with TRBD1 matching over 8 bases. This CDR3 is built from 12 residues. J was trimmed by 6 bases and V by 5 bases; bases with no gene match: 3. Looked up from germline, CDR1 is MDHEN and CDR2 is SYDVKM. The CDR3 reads CASSNRGTEQYF. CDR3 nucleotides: TGTGCCAGCAGTAACAGGGGGACCGAGCAGTACTTC.

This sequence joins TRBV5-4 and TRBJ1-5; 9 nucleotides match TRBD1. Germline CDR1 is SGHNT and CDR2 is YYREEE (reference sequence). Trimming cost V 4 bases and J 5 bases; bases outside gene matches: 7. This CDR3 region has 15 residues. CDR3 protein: CASSKGTGWDQPQHF. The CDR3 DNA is TGTGCCAGCAGCAAAGGGACAGGGTGGGATCAGCCCCAGCATTTT.

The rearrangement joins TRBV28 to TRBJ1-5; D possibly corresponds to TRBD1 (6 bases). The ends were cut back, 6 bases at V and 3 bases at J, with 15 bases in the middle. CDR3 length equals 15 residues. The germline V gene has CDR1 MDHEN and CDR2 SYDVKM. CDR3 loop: CASRRTEPFNQPQHF. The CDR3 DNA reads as TGTGCCAGCAGACGGACAGAGCCATTCAATCAGCCCCAGCATTTT.

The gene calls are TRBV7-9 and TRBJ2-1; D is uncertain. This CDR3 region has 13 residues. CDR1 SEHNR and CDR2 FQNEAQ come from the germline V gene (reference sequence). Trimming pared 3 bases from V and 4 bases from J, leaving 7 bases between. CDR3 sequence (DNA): TGTGCCAGCAGCTTGCCAGTATACAATGAGCAGTTCTTC. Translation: CASSLPVYNEQFF. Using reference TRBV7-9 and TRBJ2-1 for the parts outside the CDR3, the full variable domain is DTGVSQNPRHKITKRGQNVTFRCDPISEHNRLYWYRQTLGQGPEFLTYFQNEAQLEKSRLLSDRFSAERPKGSFSTLEIQRTEQGDSAMYLCASSLPVYNEQFFGPGTRLTVL.

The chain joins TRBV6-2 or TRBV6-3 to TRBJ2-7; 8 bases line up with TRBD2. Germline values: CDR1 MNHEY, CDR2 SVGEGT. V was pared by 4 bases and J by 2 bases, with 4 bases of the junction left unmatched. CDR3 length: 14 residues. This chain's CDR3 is CASSSLGGAYEQYF. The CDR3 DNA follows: TGTGCCAGCAGTTCCCTCGGGGGGGCCTACGAGCAGTACTTC.

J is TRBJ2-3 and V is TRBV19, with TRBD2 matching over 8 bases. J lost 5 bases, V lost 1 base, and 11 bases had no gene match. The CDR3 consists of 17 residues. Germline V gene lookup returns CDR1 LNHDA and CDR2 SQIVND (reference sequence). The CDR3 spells CASSIVGRGGLQDTQYF. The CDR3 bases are TGTGCCAGTAGTATAGTCGGACGGGGGGGCCTCCAAGATACGCAGTATTTT.

This CDR3 is CAWSVMASGGYNEQFF. The CDR3 DNA follows: TGTGCCTGGAGTGTTATGGCTAGCGGGGGCTACAATGAGCAGTTCTTC. V and J are TRBV30 and TRBJ2-1, with 10 bases fitting TRBD2. V shed 0 bases and J 3 bases; nucleotides not matched to a gene: 5. The CDR3 loop spans 16 amino acids. The germline CDR1 and CDR2 sequences are GTSNPN and SVGIG (reference sequence). Supplemented by reference TRBV30 and TRBJ2-1, the full variable domain reads SQTIHQWPATLVQPVGSPLSLECTVEGTSNPNLYWYRQAAGRGLQLLFYSVGIGQISSEVPQNLSASRPQDRQFILSSKKLLLSDSGFYLCAWSVMASGGYNEQFFGPGTRLTVL.

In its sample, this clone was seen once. CDR3 bases: TGTGCCAGCAGCCTCGACAGATTTGGCGATACGCAGTATTTT. Protein product: CASSLDRFGDTQYF. The rearrangement links TRBV2 to TRBJ2-3, with D possibly TRBD1 on 5 matching bases. The CDR3 has 14 amino acids. Germline assignment: CDR1 SNHLY and CDR2 FYNNEI. Trimming took off 6 bases at V and 6 bases at J, with 16 bases between the two ends.

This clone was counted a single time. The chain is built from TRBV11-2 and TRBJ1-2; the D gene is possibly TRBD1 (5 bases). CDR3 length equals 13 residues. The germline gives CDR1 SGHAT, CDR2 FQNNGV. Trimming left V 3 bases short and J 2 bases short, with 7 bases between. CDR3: CASSFNRNYGYTF. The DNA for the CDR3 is TGTGCCAGCAGCTTTAACAGGAACTATGGCTACACCTTC.

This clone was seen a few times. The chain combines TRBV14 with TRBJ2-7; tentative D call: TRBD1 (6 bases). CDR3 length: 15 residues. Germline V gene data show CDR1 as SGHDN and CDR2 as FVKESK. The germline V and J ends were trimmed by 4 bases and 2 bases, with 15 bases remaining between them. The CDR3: CASSLRHRVTYEQYF. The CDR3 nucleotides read TGTGCCAGCAGCCTACGCCACAGGGTGACCTACGAGCAGTACTTC.

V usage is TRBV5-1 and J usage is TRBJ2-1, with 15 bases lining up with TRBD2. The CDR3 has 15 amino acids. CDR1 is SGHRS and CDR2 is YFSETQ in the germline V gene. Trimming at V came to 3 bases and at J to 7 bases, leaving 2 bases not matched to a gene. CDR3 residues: CASSSGLAGGNEQFF. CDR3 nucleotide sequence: TGCGCCAGCAGCTCGGGACTAGCGGGAGGTAATGAGCAGTTCTTC.

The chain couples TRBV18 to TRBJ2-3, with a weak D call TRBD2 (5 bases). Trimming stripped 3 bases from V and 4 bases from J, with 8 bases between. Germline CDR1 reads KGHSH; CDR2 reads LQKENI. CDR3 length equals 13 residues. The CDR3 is CASSPRAADTQYF. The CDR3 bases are TGTGCCAGCTCACCGAGGGCCGCAGATACGCAGTATTTT.